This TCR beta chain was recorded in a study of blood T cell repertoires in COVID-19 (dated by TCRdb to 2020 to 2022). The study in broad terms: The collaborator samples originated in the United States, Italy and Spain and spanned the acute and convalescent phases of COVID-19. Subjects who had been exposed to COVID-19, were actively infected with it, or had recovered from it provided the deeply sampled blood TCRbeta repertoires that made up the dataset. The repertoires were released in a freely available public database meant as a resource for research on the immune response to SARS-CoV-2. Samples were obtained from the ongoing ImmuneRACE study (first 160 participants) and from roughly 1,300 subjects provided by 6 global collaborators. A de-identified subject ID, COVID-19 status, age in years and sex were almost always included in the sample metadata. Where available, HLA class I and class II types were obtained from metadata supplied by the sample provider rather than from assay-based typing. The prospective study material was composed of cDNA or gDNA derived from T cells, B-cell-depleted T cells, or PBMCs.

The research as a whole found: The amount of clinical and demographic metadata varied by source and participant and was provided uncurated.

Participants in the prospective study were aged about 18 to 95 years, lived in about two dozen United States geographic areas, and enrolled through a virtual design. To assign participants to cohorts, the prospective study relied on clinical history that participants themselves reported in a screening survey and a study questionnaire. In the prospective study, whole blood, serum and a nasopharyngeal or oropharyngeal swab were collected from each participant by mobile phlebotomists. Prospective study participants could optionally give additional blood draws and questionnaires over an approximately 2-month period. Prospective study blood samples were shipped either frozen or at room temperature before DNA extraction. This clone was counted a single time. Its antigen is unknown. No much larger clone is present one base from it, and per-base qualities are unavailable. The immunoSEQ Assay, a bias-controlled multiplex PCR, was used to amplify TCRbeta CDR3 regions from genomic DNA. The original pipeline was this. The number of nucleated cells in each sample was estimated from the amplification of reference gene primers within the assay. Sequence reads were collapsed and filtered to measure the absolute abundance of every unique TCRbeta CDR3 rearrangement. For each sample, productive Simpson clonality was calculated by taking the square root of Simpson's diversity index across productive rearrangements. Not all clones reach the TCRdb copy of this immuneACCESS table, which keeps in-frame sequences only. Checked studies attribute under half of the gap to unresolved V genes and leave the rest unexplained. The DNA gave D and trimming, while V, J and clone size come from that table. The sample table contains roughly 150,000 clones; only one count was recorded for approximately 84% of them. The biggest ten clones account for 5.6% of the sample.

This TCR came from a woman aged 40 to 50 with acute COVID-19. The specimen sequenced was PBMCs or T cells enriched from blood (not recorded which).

The DNA sequence is as follows: TGTGCCTGGAGTGACAGGGGGCACACCGGGGAGCTGTTTTTT. This sequence encodes CAWSDRGHTGELFF. The chain couples TRBV30 to TRBJ2-2, with 9 junctional bases fitting TRBD1. In the germline V gene (reference sequence), CDR1 corresponds to GTSNPN and CDR2 to SVGIG. V and J are trimmed by 1 base and 3 bases, and the gene matches miss 0 bases of the junction. From its cysteine to its phenylalanine, the CDR3 spans 14 amino acids. The kept DNA is CDR3 alone, 42 bases in frame from the first base.